This T cell receptor beta chain came from a study of shared clonotypes between healthy human individuals. As for this clone: What it recognizes is unknown. Distinct nucleotide sequences in the sample also encode this CDR3.

This CDR3 spans 16 amino acids. From germline, CDR1 is GTSNPN and CDR2 SVGIG (reference sequence). Deletions cut 2 bases from V and 2 bases from J, with 18 bases between. TCRdb's copy holds only in-frame clones and misses some; the assay was immunoSEQ multiplex PCR. This table holds about half a million clones, over 70% found once. Findings and caveats of the study: The researchers took only blood, and tissue repertoires probably look different.

This clonotype originated in a woman between 40 and 55 years old in good health. Some clones in this sample may be carry-over from other donors' samples. The sequencing input was PBMCs. The chain links TRBV30 to TRBJ1-1; D call uncertain. The CDR3 protein is CAWSNSSVRPNTEAFF. The CDR3 region has the DNA TGTGCCTGGAGTAATTCCAGTGTTAGGCCTAACACTGAAGCTTTCTTT.